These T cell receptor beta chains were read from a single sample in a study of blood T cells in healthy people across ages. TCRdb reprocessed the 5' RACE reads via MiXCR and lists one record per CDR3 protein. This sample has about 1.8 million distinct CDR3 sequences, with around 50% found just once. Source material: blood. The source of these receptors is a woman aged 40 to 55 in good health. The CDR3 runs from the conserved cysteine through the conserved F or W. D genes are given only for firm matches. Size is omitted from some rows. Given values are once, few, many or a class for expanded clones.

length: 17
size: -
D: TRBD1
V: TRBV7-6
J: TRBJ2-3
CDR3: CASSPQGRDRVSDTQYF
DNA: TGTGCCAGCAGTCCACAGGGCCGGGACAGGGTGTCAGATACGCAGTATTTT

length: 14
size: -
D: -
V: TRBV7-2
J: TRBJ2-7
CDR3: CASSSQEISYEQYF
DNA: TGTGCCAGCAGCTCTCAAGAGATCTCCTACGAGCAGTACTTC

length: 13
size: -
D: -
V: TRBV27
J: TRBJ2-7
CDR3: CASSWGFFSEQYF
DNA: TGTGCCAGCAGTTGGGGTTTTTTCTCCGAGCAGTACTTC

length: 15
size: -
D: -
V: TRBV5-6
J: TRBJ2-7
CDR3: CASKNGGLRTYEQYF
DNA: TGTGCCAGCAAAAACGGGGGGCTGAGGACCTACGAGCAGTACTTC

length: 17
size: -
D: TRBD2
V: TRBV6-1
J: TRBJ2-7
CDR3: CASSEPGGGVSYNEQYF
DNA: TGTGCCAGCAGTGAACCCGGCGGGGGGGTCTCCTACAATGAGCAGTACTTC

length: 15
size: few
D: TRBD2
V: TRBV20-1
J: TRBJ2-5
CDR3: CSATLFAGGEETQYF
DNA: TGCAGTGCTACCCTCTTCGCGGGGGGGGAAGAGACCCAGTACTTC

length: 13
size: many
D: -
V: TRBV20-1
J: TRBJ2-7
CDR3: CSARTGRSYEQYF
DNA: TGCAGTGCGCGAACAGGGAGGTCCTACGAGCAGTACTTC

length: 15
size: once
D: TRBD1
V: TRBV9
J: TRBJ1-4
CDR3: CASGGAGTGGEKLFF
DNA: TGTGCCAGCGGCGGCGCAGGGACAGGGGGTGAAAAACTGTTTTTT

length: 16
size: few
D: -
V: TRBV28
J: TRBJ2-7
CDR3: CASSLVPGTGSYEQYF
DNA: TGTGCCAGCAGTCTAGTACCCGGGACGGGTTCCTACGAGCAGTACTTC

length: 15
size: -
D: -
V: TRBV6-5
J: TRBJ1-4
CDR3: CASRRHGGANEKLFF
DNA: TGTGCCAGCAGACGACATGGGGGTGCAAATGAAAAACTGTTTTTT

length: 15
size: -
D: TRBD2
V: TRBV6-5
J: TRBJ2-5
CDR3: CASSDRSGYQETPYF
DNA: TGTGCCAGCTCTGATCGTAGCGGGTACCAAGAGACCCCGTACTTC

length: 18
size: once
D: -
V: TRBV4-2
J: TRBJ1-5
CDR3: CASSQEGTGGGGNQPQHF
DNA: TGTGCCAGCAGCCAAGAGGGGACTGGGGGGGGAGGCAATCAGCCCCAGCATTTT

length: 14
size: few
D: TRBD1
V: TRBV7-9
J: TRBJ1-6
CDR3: CASSATGGGSPLHF
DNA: TGTGCCAGCAGCGCTACAGGGGGCGGATCACCCCTCCACTTT

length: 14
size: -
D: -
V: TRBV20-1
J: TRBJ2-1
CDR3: CSATRGGSYNEQFF
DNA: TGCAGCGCCACCAGGGGTGGTTCCTACAATGAGCAGTTCTTC

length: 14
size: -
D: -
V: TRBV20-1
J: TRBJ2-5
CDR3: CSAALGGSKETQYF
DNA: TGCAGTGCCGCCTTAGGGGGGTCAAAAGAGACCCAGTACTTC

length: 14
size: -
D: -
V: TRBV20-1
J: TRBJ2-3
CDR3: CSASGQLNTDTQYF
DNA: TGCAGTGCTTCCGGACAACTGAACACAGATACGCAGTATTTT

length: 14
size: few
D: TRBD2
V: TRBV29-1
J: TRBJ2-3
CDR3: CSALAGAGTDTQYF
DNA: TGCAGCGCGCTAGCGGGGGCTGGAACAGATACGCAGTATTTT

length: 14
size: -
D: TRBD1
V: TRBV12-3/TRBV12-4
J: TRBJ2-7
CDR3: CASSFSTGVSEQYF
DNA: TGTGCCAGCAGTTTCTCGACAGGGGTAAGCGAGCAGTACTTC

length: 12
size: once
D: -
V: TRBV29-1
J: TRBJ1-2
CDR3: CSVEDRVRSYTF
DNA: TGCAGCGTTGAAGATCGGGTCAGGAGCTACACCTTC

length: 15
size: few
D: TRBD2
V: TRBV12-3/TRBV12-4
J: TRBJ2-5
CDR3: CASRPGTSGAETQYF
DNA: TGTGCCAGCAGACCTGGGACTAGCGGGGCGGAGACCCAGTACTTC

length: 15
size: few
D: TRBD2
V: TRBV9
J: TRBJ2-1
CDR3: CASSVSLRGFNEQFF
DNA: TGTGCCAGCAGCGTAAGTTTGCGGGGGTTCAATGAGCAGTTCTTC

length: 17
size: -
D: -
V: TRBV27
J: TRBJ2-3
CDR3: CAGSFYLEKGSTDTQYF
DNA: TGTGCCGGCAGTTTCTACTTAGAGAAGGGTAGCACAGATACGCAGTATTTT

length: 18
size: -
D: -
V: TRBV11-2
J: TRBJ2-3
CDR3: CASSFRREGATSTDTQYF
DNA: TGTGCCAGCAGCTTCCGGAGGGAGGGGGCCACCAGCACAGATACGCAGTATTTT

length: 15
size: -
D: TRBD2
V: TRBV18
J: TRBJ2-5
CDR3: CASSPAGGIQETQYF
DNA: TGTGCCAGCTCACCAGCGGGGGGGATACAAGAGACCCAGTACTTC

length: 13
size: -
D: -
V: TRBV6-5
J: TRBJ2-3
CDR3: CASRRGATDTQYF
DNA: TGTGCCAGCAGGCGCGGGGCCACAGATACGCAGTATTTT

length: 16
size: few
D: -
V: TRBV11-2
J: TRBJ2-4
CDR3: CASSSLGDLAKNIQYF
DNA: TGTGCCAGCAGCTCCTTGGGGGACTTAGCCAAAAACATTCAGTACTTC

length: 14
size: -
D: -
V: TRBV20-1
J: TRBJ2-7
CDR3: CSARDGQGSYEQYF
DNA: TGCAGTGCTAGGGATGGGCAGGGCTCCTACGAGCAGTACTTC

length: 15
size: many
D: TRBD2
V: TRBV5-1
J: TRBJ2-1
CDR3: CASSRTSGGHNEQFF
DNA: TGCGCCAGCAGCAGGACTAGCGGGGGGCACAATGAGCAGTTCTTC

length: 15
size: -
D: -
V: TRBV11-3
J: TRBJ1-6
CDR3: CASSPGGRDNSPLHF
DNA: TGTGCCAGCAGCCCTGGGGGAAGGGATAATTCACCCCTCCACTTT

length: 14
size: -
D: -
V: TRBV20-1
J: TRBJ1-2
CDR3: CSARDFGGYYGYTF
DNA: TGCAGTGCTAGAGATTTCGGGGGATATTACGGCTACACCTTC

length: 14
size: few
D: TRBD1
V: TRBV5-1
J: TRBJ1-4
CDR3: CASSADRADEKLFF
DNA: TGCGCCAGCAGCGCCGACAGGGCTGACGAGAAACTGTTTTTT

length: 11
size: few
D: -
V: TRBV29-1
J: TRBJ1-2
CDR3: CSVVGPRGYTF
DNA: TGCAGCGTTGTGGGGCCCAGGGGCTACACCTTC

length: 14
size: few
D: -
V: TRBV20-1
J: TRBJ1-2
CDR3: CSAIGPGPPYGYTF
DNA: TGCAGTGCCATAGGACCCGGCCCTCCCTATGGCTACACCTTC

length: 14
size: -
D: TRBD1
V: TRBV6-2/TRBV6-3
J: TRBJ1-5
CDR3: CASSYGDSIQPQHF
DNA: TGTGCCAGCAGTTACGGGGACAGTATTCAGCCCCAGCATTTT

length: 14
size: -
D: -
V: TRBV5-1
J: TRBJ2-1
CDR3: CASSFGPTGNEQFF
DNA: TGCGCCAGCAGCTTCGGGCCCACTGGGAATGAGCAGTTCTTC

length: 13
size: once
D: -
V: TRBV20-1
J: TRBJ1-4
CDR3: CSARGGVGEKLFF
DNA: TGCAGTGCTAGAGGGGGGGTGGGCGAAAAACTGTTTTTT

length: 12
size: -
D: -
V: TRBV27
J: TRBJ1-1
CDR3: CAGSSPRGNAFF
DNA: TGTGCCGGCAGTTCTCCGAGGGGAAATGCTTTCTTT

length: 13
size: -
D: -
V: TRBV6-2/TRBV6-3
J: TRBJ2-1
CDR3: CASSYRTNNEQFF
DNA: TGTGCCAGCAGTTACCGGACAAACAATGAGCAGTTCTTC

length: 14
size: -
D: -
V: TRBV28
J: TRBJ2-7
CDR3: CASSFPGKGNEQYF
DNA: TGTGCCAGCAGTTTCCCCGGCAAGGGCAACGAGCAGTACTTC

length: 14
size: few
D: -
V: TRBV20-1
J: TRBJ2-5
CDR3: CSASGGRYQETQYF
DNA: TGCAGTGCTAGCGGCGGACGGTACCAAGAGACCCAGTACTTC